The rows below give T cell receptor beta chains drawn from one sample of a study of shared clonotypes between healthy human individuals. TCRdb keeps only in-frame clones here, not all; method: immunoSEQ multiplex PCR. The data contain around 550,000 clones, approximately 96% of them seen just once; the ten biggest clones take up over 0.095%. The specimen sequenced was naive CD8+ T cells sorted from blood. The receptor set was obtained from a woman between 25 and 40 years old in good health. Each CDR3 is given with its conserved first and last residue. A D gene is named only where the DNA matches it firmly. Size values are once, few and many counts, or a class for expanded clones, and some rows have none.

NA,TRBV15,NA,TRBJ1-5,CAIQDSNQPQHF,TGTGCCATCCAGGATAGCAATCAGCCCCAGCATTTT
TRBD1,TRBV4-1,NA,TRBJ2-5,CASSLRPGQRIPETQYF,TGCGCCAGCAGCCTCCGGCCGGGACAGAGGATTCCAGAGACCCAGTACTTC
NA,TRBV9,once,TRBJ2-7,CASSDTGYEQYF,TGTGCCAGCAGCGATACCGGATACGAGCAGTACTTC
TRBD2,TRBV5-1,NA,TRBJ2-7,CASTWTSGTYEQYF,TGCGCCAGCACCTGGACTAGCGGCACCTACGAGCAGTACTTC
TRBD2,TRBV11-1,NA,TRBJ2-1,CASSFGGSGYNEQFF,TGTGCCAGCAGCTTCGGCGGGAGCGGGTACAATGAGCAGTTCTTC
TRBD1,TRBV11-2,NA,TRBJ2-3,CASSFRGTDTQYF,TGTGCCAGCAGCTTCAGGGGGACAGATACGCAGTATTTT
TRBD1,TRBV27,NA,TRBJ1-5,CASRSGGQPQHF,TGTGCCAGCAGGTCAGGGGGTCAGCCCCAGCATTTT
NA,TRBV28,NA,TRBJ1-1,CASRPDSYTEAFF,TGTGCCAGCAGACCCGACAGCTACACTGAAGCTTTCTTT
TRBD2,TRBV5-4,NA,TRBJ2-3,CASSFLAESTDTQYF,TGTGCCAGCAGCTTTCTAGCGGAGAGCACAGATACGCAGTATTTT
NA,TRBV28,NA,TRBJ2-7,CASSFGGPEQYF,TGTGCCAGCAGTTTCGGAGGGCCCGAGCAGTACTTC
NA,TRBV6-5,NA,TRBJ2-5,CASSSPIQETQYF,TGTGCCAGCAGTAGCCCAATTCAAGAGACCCAGTACTTC
NA,TRBV2,NA,TRBJ2-1,CASRDPLYNEQFF,TGTGCCAGCAGGGACCCCCTTTACAATGAGCAGTTCTTC
TRBD2,TRBV14,NA,TRBJ2-7,CASSQNSGILYEQYF,TGTGCCAGCAGCCAAAACAGCGGGATCCTCTACGAGCAGTACTTC
TRBD2,TRBV4-2,NA,TRBJ2-1,CASSSKAGTSGINSYNEQFF,TGTGCCAGCAGCTCAAAGGCCGGGACTAGCGGGATTAACTCCTACAATGAGCAGTTCTTC
NA,TRBV11-1,NA,TRBJ2-7,CASSFMTTYEQYF,TGTGCCAGCAGCTTTATGACTACCTACGAGCAGTACTTC
TRBD2,TRBV7-3,NA,TRBJ2-7,CASSYLAGAPYEQYF,TGTGCCAGCAGCTACCTAGCGGGGGCCCCTTACGAGCAGTACTTC
TRBD1,TRBV6-5,NA,TRBJ2-7,CASSQVGQGAYEQYF,TGTGCCAGCAGCCAAGTGGGACAGGGGGCCTACGAGCAGTACTTC
NA,TRBV11-3,NA,TRBJ2-1,CASSLDPYNEQFF,TGTGCCAGCAGCTTAGATCCGTACAATGAGCAGTTCTTC
TRBD2,TRBV13,NA,TRBJ2-1,CASSLRGGTSGRGSYNEQFF,TGTGCCAGCAGCTTAAGGGGAGGGACTAGCGGGAGGGGCTCCTACAATGAGCAGTTCTTC
NA,TRBV27,NA,TRBJ2-3,CASSLWSGTSTDTQYF,TGTGCCAGCAGTTTATGGAGCGGTACTAGCACAGATACGCAGTATTTT
TRBD2,TRBV7-9,NA,TRBJ2-7,CASSSSSGSVYEQYF,TGTGCCAGCAGCTCGTCTAGCGGGAGTGTGTACGAGCAGTACTTC
TRBD1,TRBV5-6,NA,TRBJ2-3,CASSLDRGLTPGTDTQYF,TGTGCCAGCAGCCTCGACAGGGGTCTGACCCCAGGCACAGATACGCAGTATTTT
NA,TRBV18,NA,TRBJ2-5,CASSRIFAGGWVTQYF,TGTGCCAGCTCGCGAATCTTTGCAGGGGGGTGGGTGACCCAGTACTTC
NA,TRBV7-6,once,TRBJ2-7,CASSNRDYEQYF,TGTGCCAGCAGCAATAGAGACTACGAGCAGTACTTC
TRBD1,TRBV13,NA,TRBJ1-3,CASSAQGGRLYF,TGTGCCAGCAGCGCCCAGGGGGGCCGCCTATATTTT
NA,TRBV5-6,NA,TRBJ1-1,CASSLILTLTNTEAFF,TGTGCCAGCAGCTTGATTCTGACGTTGACGAACACTGAAGCTTTCTTT
NA,TRBV11-2,NA,TRBJ2-5,CASSPMRGTRETQYF,TGTGCCAGCAGCCCCATGAGGGGTACTCGAGAGACCCAGTACTTC
TRBD2,TRBV6-6,NA,TRBJ2-1,CASSLAGGLNNEQFF,TGTGCCAGCAGTCTAGCGGGAGGTCTGAACAATGAGCAGTTCTTC
NA,TRBV10-3,NA,TRBJ2-7,CAIKDYREDEQYF,TGTGCCATCAAAGACTACCGTGAGGACGAGCAGTACTTC
NA,TRBV15,NA,TRBJ1-1,CATSTPVDLLEAFF,TGTGCCACCAGCACCCCGGTGGACCTCCTTGAAGCTTTCTTT
NA,TRBV7-9,NA,TRBJ1-6,CASSSLGTGHNSPLHF,TGTGCCAGCAGCTCCCTAGGGACGGGACATAATTCACCCCTCCACTTT
TRBD2,TRBV11-2,NA,TRBJ2-7,CASSGPGLALSYEQYF,TGTGCCAGCAGCGGCCCGGGACTAGCGTTATCCTACGAGCAGTACTTC
NA,TRBV27,NA,TRBJ1-4,CASSKDRRINEKLFF,TGTGCCAGCAGTAAGGACCGCAGAATTAATGAAAAACTGTTTTTT
NA,TRBV19,NA,TRBJ2-7,CASSITTAYEQYF,TGTGCCAGTAGTATAACTACTGCCTACGAGCAGTACTTC
NA,TRBV6-1,NA,TRBJ1-4,CASIKGGGEKLFF,TGTGCCAGCATCAAAGGGGGTGGTGAAAAACTGTTTTTT
NA,TRBV28,once,TRBJ2-7,CASSLRGGGFHEQYF,TGTGCCAGCAGTTTAAGAGGGGGGGGTTTCCACGAGCAGTACTTC
TRBD2,TRBV20-1,NA,TRBJ2-1,CSASGINEQFF,TGCAGTGCGAGCGGGATCAATGAGCAGTTCTTC
NA,TRBV7-8,NA,TRBJ2-7,CASSLDGLYYEQYF,TGTGCCAGCAGCTTAGATGGTTTATACTACGAGCAGTACTTC
NA,TRBV4-1,NA,TRBJ2-1,CASSQGSGQDYNEQFF,TGCGCCAGCAGCCAAGGTAGCGGTCAGGACTACAATGAGCAGTTCTTC
NA,TRBV27,NA,TRBJ2-2,CASSFGVGQPTGELFF,TGTGCCAGCAGTTTTGGAGTGGGTCAGCCCACCGGGGAGCTGTTTTTT
TRBD2,TRBV9,NA,TRBJ2-1,CASSVEGIAGGLYNEQFF,TGTGCCAGCAGCGTAGAGGGGATAGCGGGAGGCCTTTACAATGAGCAGTTCTTC
NA,TRBV7-9,NA,TRBJ2-3,CASSLSELPDTQYF,TGTGCCAGCAGCTTAAGTGAGTTACCAGATACGCAGTATTTT
NA,TRBV13,NA,TRBJ1-1,CASSGPGGQNTEAFF,TGTGCCAGCAGCGGGCCAGGCGGGCAGAACACTGAAGCTTTCTTT
NA,TRBV28,NA,TRBJ2-7,CASSLIRGGEQYF,TGTGCCAGCAGTTTAATAAGGGGGGGCGAGCAGTACTTC
TRBD2,TRBV27,NA,TRBJ2-1,CASSPGLAAYNEQFF,TGTGCCAGCAGTCCGGGACTAGCGGCCTACAATGAGCAGTTCTTC